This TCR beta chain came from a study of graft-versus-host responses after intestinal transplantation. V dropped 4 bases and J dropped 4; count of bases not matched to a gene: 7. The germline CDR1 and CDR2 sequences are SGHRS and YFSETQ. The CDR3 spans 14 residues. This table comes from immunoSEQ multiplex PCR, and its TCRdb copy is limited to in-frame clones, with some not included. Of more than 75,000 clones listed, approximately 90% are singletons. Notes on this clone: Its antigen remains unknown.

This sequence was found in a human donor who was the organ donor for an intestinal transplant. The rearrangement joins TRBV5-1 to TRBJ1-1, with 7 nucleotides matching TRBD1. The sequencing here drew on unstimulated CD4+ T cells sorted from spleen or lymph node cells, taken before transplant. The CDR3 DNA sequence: TGCGCCAGCAGCACCTACAGGGGAGGCACTGAAGCTTTCTTT. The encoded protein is CASSTYRGGTEAFF.